The present T cell receptor beta chain was sequenced within a study of blood T cell repertoires in COVID-19. Study details: Specimens from acute and convalescent COVID-19 originated in the United States, Italy and Spain. In each case, the material was cDNA or gDNA derived from T cells, B-cell-depleted T cells, or PBMCs.

V gave up 2 bases and J gave up 5 bases, with 9 bases separating them. The length of the CDR3 is 13 residues. CDR1 and CDR2 (germline): MNHEY, SVGAGI. Per the original methods: Estimation of nucleated cell counts was performed using reference gene primer amplification. Some clones are missing from TCRdb's copy, which holds only in-frame ones; the method was immunoSEQ multiplex PCR. V and J calls and clone size come straight from that table; D and trimming were deduced from the DNA. This sample carries roughly 250,000 clones, 86% of them seen once, and the ten largest clones take about an eighth. The rearrangement uses TRBV6-5 and TRBJ1-2; D not certain. This TCR derives from a woman in her 30s with COVID-19, enrolled during active disease. Material: peripheral blood. CDR3 residues: CASSYPDKYGYTF. Here the CDR3 DNA reads TGTGCCAGCAGTTACCCCGACAAATATGGCTACACCTTC.